This T cell receptor (beta chain) was captured in a study of OX40 agonist ivuxolimab in advanced cancers. Across the whole study: Treatment received earlier with anti-PD-1, anti-PD-L1 or anti-CTLA-4 agents was allowed, and more than 30% had some.

This CDR3 has 15 amino acids. V lost 5 bases and J lost 2; bases outside the gene matches: 9. Germline V CDR1 and CDR2: SGHNT, YYREEE (reference sequence). Only in-frame clones appear in the TCRdb table, and some are missing; sequencing was by immunoSEQ multiplex PCR. The table records tens of thousands of clones, approximately 84% of them present only once. The V and J genes are TRBV5-4 and TRBJ2-5; 7 positions agree with TRBD1. The sample was CD4+ or CD8+ T cells sorted from blood, taken in a trial of the OX40 agonist ivuxolimab. The source is an adult with an advanced solid tumor such as melanoma, head and neck, liver or kidney cancer. CDR3 sequence: CASSPPGQRQETQYF. CDR3 in DNA: TGTGCCAGCAGTCCCCCGGGACAGAGACAAGAGACCCAGTACTTC.